This T cell receptor (beta chain) emerged from a study of response to subunit inactivated influenza vaccine. Study-level points and caveats: Researchers suggested that each seasonal influenza vaccination recruits few new T cells.

This clonotype was found a few times. The antigen is undetermined. TCRdb reprocessed the RT-PCR reads via MiXCR and lists one record per CDR3 protein. The data contain roughly 760,000 distinct CDR3 sequences, less than 25% of them singletons. Germline CDR1 KGHDR, CDR2 SFDVKD. V trimming: 6 bases; J trimming: 4 bases; junction bases outside the gene matches: 10. CDR3 size: 16 residues. The starting material was PBMCs from blood, obtained 5 days after vaccination. V gene TRBV24-1 combines with J gene TRBJ2-1; 8 bases line up with TRBD1. The TCR comes from a man aged 50 or older who received an inactivated influenza vaccine. CDR3 protein: CATSPSDRELYNEQFF. CDR3 DNA sequence: TGTGCCACCAGTCCCTCGGACAGGGAACTTTACAATGAGCAGTTCTTC.